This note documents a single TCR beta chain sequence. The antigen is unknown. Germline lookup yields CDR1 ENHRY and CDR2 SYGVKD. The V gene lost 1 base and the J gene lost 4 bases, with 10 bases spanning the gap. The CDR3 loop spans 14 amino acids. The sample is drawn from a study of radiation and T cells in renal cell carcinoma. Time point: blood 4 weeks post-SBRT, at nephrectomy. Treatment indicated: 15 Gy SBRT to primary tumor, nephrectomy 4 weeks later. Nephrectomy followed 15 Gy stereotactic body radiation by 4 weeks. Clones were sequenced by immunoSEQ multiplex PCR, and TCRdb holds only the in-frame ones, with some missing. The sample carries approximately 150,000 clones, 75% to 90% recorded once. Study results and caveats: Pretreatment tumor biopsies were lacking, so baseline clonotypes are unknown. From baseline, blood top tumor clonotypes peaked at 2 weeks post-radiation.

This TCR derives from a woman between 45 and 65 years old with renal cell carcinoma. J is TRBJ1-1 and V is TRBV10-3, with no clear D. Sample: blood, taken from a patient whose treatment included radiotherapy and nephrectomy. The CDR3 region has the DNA TGTGCCATCAGTGAGTTGGGAGGGAGCACTGAAGCTTTCTTT. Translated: CAISELGGSTEAFF.